The rows below give T cell receptor beta chains drawn from one sample of a study of coeliac disease. Using immunoSEQ multiplex PCR, the repertoire was profiled, and TCRdb retains in-frame clones only, with some absent. The sample has fewer than 1,000 clones; approximately 64% are singletons. The sequenced sample consisted of intraepithelial lymphocytes from the gut. The receptors originated from a man older than 75 without celiac disease. The conserved cysteine and the conserved F or W are not part of the CDR3 here. Each record gives: D gene, V gene, CDR3 length, J gene, CDR3 protein. The D gene is left open where the match is weak.

d_call: TRBD2
v_call: TRBV6-6
cdr3_length: 14
j_call: TRBJ2-7
cdr3_aa: ASSYSRGRRMYEQY

d_call: TRBD1
v_call: TRBV7-2
cdr3_length: 12
j_call: TRBJ1-2
cdr3_aa: ASSGQGTNYGYT

d_call: TRBD1
v_call: TRBV25-1
cdr3_length: 11
j_call: TRBJ2-7
cdr3_aa: ASSWTGDYEQY

d_call: TRBD2
v_call: TRBV6-7
cdr3_length: 12
j_call: TRBJ2-2
cdr3_aa: ASRTSGDTGELF

d_call: .
v_call: TRBV7-9
cdr3_length: 11
j_call: TRBJ2-1
cdr3_aa: ASSDSGNGEQF

d_call: .
v_call: TRBV2
cdr3_length: 15
j_call: TRBJ2-1
cdr3_aa: ASRAPIGQGGVDEQF

d_call: TRBD2
v_call: TRBV7-9
cdr3_length: 13
j_call: TRBJ2-3
cdr3_aa: ASSLGTSGKDTQY

d_call: .
v_call: TRBV18
cdr3_length: 12
j_call: TRBJ2-7
cdr3_aa: ASSGDFGPLEQY

d_call: TRBD2
v_call: TRBV7-2
cdr3_length: 14
j_call: TRBJ2-5
cdr3_aa: ASSLMLAGGRETQY

d_call: .
v_call: TRBV6-5
cdr3_length: 11
j_call: TRBJ2-3
cdr3_aa: ASSLTDTDTQY

d_call: .
v_call: TRBV9
cdr3_length: 13
j_call: TRBJ1-1
cdr3_aa: ASSPTYSGVTEAF

d_call: TRBD1
v_call: TRBV29-1
cdr3_length: 11
j_call: TRBJ2-5
cdr3_aa: SVDGQGVKTQY

d_call: TRBD1
v_call: TRBV7-9
cdr3_length: 17
j_call: TRBJ2-6
cdr3_aa: ASSPEGGQGAAGANVLT

d_call: .
v_call: TRBV6-5
cdr3_length: 11
j_call: TRBJ1-3
cdr3_aa: ASSDWRGNTIY

d_call: TRBD2
v_call: TRBV6-5
cdr3_length: 13
j_call: TRBJ2-2
cdr3_aa: ASSYVREGTGELF

d_call: .
v_call: TRBV11-3
cdr3_length: 13
j_call: TRBJ2-6
cdr3_aa: ASSLGASGANVLT

d_call: TRBD2
v_call: TRBV11-3
cdr3_length: 12
j_call: TRBJ2-1
cdr3_aa: ASSRGLAGGEQF

d_call: .
v_call: TRBV11-2
cdr3_length: 14
j_call: TRBJ2-2
cdr3_aa: ASSLGASALTGELF

d_call: TRBD1
v_call: TRBV15
cdr3_length: 14
j_call: TRBJ1-3
cdr3_aa: ATRTGQGGFGNTIY

d_call: .
v_call: TRBV19
cdr3_length: 11
j_call: TRBJ1-1
cdr3_aa: ASSIKGDTEAF

d_call: .
v_call: TRBV5-6
cdr3_length: 12
j_call: TRBJ2-2
cdr3_aa: ASSLLGDTGELF

d_call: .
v_call: TRBV5-1
cdr3_length: 13
j_call: TRBJ1-1
cdr3_aa: ASSSNRALNTEAF

d_call: TRBD2
v_call: TRBV19
cdr3_length: 13
j_call: TRBJ2-1
cdr3_aa: ASIGTSGPYNEQF

d_call: .
v_call: TRBV28
cdr3_length: 13
j_call: TRBJ2-2
cdr3_aa: ASSPRRLSTGGLF

d_call: .
v_call: TRBV6-1
cdr3_length: 9
j_call: TRBJ1-2
cdr3_aa: ASSAKNGYT

d_call: .
v_call: TRBV6-5
cdr3_length: 12
j_call: TRBJ2-1
cdr3_aa: ASRGRETFDEQF

d_call: TRBD2
v_call: TRBV4-3
cdr3_length: 14
j_call: TRBJ2-1
cdr3_aa: ASSQDLSGVYNEQF

d_call: .
v_call: TRBV7-9
cdr3_length: 12
j_call: TRBJ1-2
cdr3_aa: ASSSLGGDYGYT

d_call: .
v_call: TRBV4-3
cdr3_length: 14
j_call: TRBJ1-2
cdr3_aa: ASSQDSRGLNYGYT

d_call: TRBD1
v_call: TRBV11-2
cdr3_length: 13
j_call: TRBJ1-2
cdr3_aa: ASSRGTGEWSGYT

d_call: TRBD1
v_call: TRBV6-6
cdr3_length: 13
j_call: TRBJ1-5
cdr3_aa: ASTSGDRGGQPQH

d_call: .
v_call: TRBV6-5
cdr3_length: 13
j_call: TRBJ2-7
cdr3_aa: ASTTGLEASYEQY

d_call: .
v_call: TRBV6-6
cdr3_length: 12
j_call: TRBJ1-5
cdr3_aa: ASSVDSRNQPQH

d_call: .
v_call: TRBV5-1
cdr3_length: 13
j_call: TRBJ2-1
cdr3_aa: ASSSGLLSSNEQF

d_call: .
v_call: TRBV6-6
cdr3_length: 13
j_call: TRBJ1-2
cdr3_aa: ASSYSWGANYGYT

d_call: TRBD2
v_call: TRBV6-4
cdr3_length: 14
j_call: TRBJ2-1
cdr3_aa: ASSPGTSGGVNEQF

d_call: TRBD2
v_call: TRBV19
cdr3_length: 13
j_call: TRBJ2-3
cdr3_aa: ASTDRLAGAIPQY

d_call: TRBD1
v_call: TRBV5-4
cdr3_length: 12
j_call: TRBJ1-4
cdr3_aa: ASSRGGTNEKLF

d_call: .
v_call: TRBV27
cdr3_length: 14
j_call: TRBJ1-5
cdr3_aa: ASSFGSGVINQPQH

d_call: .
v_call: TRBV12-5
cdr3_length: 11
j_call: TRBJ1-1
cdr3_aa: ASGLAGRSEAF

d_call: TRBD2
v_call: TRBV9
cdr3_length: 12
j_call: TRBJ2-1
cdr3_aa: ASSVVTGGGEQF

d_call: .
v_call: TRBV19
cdr3_length: 14
j_call: TRBJ1-1
cdr3_aa: ASSIPLRQGKGGAF

d_call: .
v_call: TRBV19
cdr3_length: 9
j_call: TRBJ1-1
cdr3_aa: ASLRGSEAF

d_call: TRBD1
v_call: TRBV30
cdr3_length: 12
j_call: TRBJ2-2
cdr3_aa: ALRDRVNTGELF

d_call: TRBD2
v_call: TRBV27
cdr3_length: 13
j_call: TRBJ2-7
cdr3_aa: ASSLGTGLANEQY

d_call: TRBD2
v_call: TRBV2
cdr3_length: 13
j_call: TRBJ2-3
cdr3_aa: ASKGTSGSADTQY